This paragraph reports one T cell receptor (beta chain). This record comes from a study of blood T cell repertoires in COVID-19. From germline, CDR1 is SEHNR and CDR2 FQNEAQ (reference sequence). Trimming stripped 1 base from V and 1 base from J, with 7 bases between. The CDR3 consists of 14 residues. Clones were sequenced by immunoSEQ multiplex PCR, and TCRdb holds only the in-frame ones, with some missing. Among under 300,000 clones listed, roughly nine tenths were seen once. The chain uses TRBV7-9 and TRBJ1-1, with D possibly TRBD1 on 5 matching bases. The sequence came from a woman younger than 30 who had recovered from COVID-19. Input material: PBMCs or T cells enriched from blood (not recorded which). DNA for the CDR3: TGTGCCAGCAGCTTAGAGGGGTCGAACACTGAAGCTTTCTTT. This encodes CASSLEGSNTEAFF.